This TCR beta chain was sequenced in a study of blood T cell repertoires in COVID-19. For the study at large: The United States, Italy and Spain were the sources of the acute and convalescent COVID-19 samples. PBMCs, B-cell-depleted T cells, or T cells were the source of the cDNA or gDNA that made up the material.

This CDR3 is built from 13 residues. CDR1 is KGHDR and CDR2 is SFDVKD in the germline V gene. The V segment lost 3 bases and the J segment 8 bases; nucleotides outside the gene matches: 4. Original processing methods: Counts of nucleated cells, estimated from reference gene primer amplification, were obtained. Generated by immunoSEQ multiplex PCR, the TCRdb table keeps only in-frame clones and is missing some. V and J calls and clone size are as listed in that table; D and trimming were resolved from the DNA. The sample records roughly 480,000 clones, roughly nine tenths being singletons. Patients from Seattle were sampled longitudinally, starting during active infection.

The source of this sequence is a young man with COVID-19, enrolled during active disease. The specimen sequenced was peripheral blood. The chain joins TRBV24-1 to TRBJ2-5; 8 nucleotides agree with TRBD1. DNA for the CDR3: TGTGCCACCAGTGATCACGGACAGGGCACCCAGTACTTC. This sequence encodes CATSDHGQGTQYF.